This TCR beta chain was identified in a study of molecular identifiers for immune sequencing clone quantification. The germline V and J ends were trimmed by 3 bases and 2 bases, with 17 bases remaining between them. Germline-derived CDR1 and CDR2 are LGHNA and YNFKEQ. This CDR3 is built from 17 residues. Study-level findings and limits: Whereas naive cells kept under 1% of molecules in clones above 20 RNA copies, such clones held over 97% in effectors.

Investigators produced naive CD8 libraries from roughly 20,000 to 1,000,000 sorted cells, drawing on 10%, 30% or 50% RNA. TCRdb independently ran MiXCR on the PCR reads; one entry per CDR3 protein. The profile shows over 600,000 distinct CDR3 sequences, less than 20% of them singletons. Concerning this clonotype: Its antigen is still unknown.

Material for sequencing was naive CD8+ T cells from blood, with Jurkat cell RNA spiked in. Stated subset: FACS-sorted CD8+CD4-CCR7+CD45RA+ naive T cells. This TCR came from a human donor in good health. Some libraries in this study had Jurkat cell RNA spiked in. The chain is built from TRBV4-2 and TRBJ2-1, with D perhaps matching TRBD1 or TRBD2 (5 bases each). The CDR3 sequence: CASSHPTGTTPYNEQFF. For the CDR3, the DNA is TGTGCCAGCAGCCACCCCACCGGGACCACCCCCTACAATGAGCAGTTCTTC.